This paragraph reports one TCR beta chain. The data were obtained in a study of cytomegalovirus exposure and HLA in healthy donors. The PCR contained 60 Vbeta and 13 Jbeta primers. Clones were read by immunoSEQ multiplex PCR, and TCRdb kept only the in-frame ones, dropping some. The sample shows about 170,000 clones, 60% to 85% of them seen only once. Trimming pared 5 bases from V and 1 base from J, leaving 13 bases between. CDR1 and CDR2 from the germline V gene are SGHDT and YYEEEE. This CDR3 has 14 amino acids. V usage is TRBV5-6 and J usage is TRBJ2-7; D is uncertain. This receptor was taken from a woman in her forties or fifties in good health and CMV-seropositive. Sequences were obtained from PBMCs. The CDR3 here is CASSWVEDSYEQYF. The CDR3 DNA follows: TGTGCCAGCAGTTGGGTCGAGGATTCCTACGAGCAGTACTTC.